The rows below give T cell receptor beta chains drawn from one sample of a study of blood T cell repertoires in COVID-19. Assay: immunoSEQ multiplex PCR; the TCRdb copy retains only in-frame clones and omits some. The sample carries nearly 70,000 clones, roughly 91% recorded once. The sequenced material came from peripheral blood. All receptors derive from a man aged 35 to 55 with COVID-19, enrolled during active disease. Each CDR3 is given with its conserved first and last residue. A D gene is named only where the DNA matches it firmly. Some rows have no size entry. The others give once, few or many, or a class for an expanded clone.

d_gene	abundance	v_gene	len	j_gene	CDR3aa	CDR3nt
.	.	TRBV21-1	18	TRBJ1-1	CASNPPAGAKPGWTEAFF	TGTGCCAGCAACCCCCCCGCAGGCGCAAAGCCGGGATGGACTGAAGCTTTCTTT
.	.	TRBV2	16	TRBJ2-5	CASSEARQGAGETQYF	TGTGCCAGCAGTGAAGCAAGGCAGGGCGCGGGGGAGACCCAGTACTTC
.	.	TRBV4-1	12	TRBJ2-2	CASSQAGGELFF	TGCGCCAGCAGCCAAGCCGGCGGGGAGCTGTTTTTT
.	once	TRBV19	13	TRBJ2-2	CASSIKGSGELFF	TGTGCCAGTAGTATAAAAGGGAGCGGGGAGCTGTTTTTT
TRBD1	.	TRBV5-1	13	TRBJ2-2	CASRRQGSGELFF	TGCGCCAGCAGGAGACAGGGGTCCGGGGAGCTGTTTTTT
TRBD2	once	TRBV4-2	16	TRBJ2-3	CASSHNAGDGTDTQYF	TGTGCCAGCAGCCACAACGCGGGGGACGGGACAGATACGCAGTATTTT
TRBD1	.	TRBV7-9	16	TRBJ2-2	CASSRWGTGYTGELFF	TGTGCCAGCAGCCGTTGGGGGACAGGGTACACCGGGGAGCTGTTTTTT
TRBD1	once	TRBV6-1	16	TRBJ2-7	CASSEAATGGAYEQYF	TGTGCCAGCAGTGAAGCGGCGACAGGGGGGGCCTACGAGCAGTACTTC
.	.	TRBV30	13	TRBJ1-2	CAWSSQQVHGYTF	TGTGCCTGGAGTTCACAACAGGTACATGGCTACACCTTC
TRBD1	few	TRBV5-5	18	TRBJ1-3	CASSGRDRGAVSGNTIYF	TGTGCCAGCAGCGGCCGGGACAGGGGGGCCGTCTCTGGAAACACCATATATTTT
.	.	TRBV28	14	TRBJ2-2	CASSPGRNTGELFF	TGTGCCAGCAGCCCAGGCCGGAACACCGGGGAGCTGTTTTTT
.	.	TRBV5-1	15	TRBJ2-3	CASSLATAGTDTQYF	TGCGCCAGCAGCTTGGCGACAGCAGGCACAGATACGCAGTATTTT
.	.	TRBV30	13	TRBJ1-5	CAWSVGRDQPQHF	TGTGCCTGGAGTGTAGGCCGGGATCAGCCCCAGCATTTT
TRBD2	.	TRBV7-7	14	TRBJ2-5	CASSLVAGAETQYF	TGTGCCAGCAGCTTAGTAGCGGGGGCAGAGACCCAGTACTTC
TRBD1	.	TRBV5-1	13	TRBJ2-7	CASSFGQAYEQYF	TGCGCCAGCAGCTTTGGACAGGCCTACGAGCAGTACTTC
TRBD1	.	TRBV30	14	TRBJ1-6	CAWSVGQGSSPLHF	TGTGCCTGGAGTGTAGGACAGGGCAGTTCACCCCTCCACTTT
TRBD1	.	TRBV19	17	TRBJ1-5	CASSTGTGAFSNQPQHF	TGTGCCAGTAGTACCGGGACAGGTGCGTTTAGCAATCAGCCCCAGCATTTT
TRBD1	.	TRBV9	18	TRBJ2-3	CASSVAQRQGSSTDTQYF	TGTGCCAGCAGCGTAGCCCAAAGACAGGGTTCTAGCACAGATACGCAGTATTTT
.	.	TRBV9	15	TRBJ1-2	CASSAYRVLNYGYTF	TGTGCCAGCAGCGCCTACCGGGTCCTAAACTATGGCTACACCTTC
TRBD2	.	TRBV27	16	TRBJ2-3	CASSPPGGGAANTQYF	TGTGCCAGCAGTCCCCCCGGCGGGGGGGCCGCGAATACGCAGTATTTT
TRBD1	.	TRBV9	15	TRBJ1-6	CASRDEQGGNSPLHF	TGTGCCAGCAGAGATGAACAGGGGGGTAATTCACCCCTCCACTTT
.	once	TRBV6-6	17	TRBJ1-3	CASSPGTTIFFGNTIYF	TGTGCCAGCAGTCCTGGGACAACCATTTTCTTTGGAAACACCATATATTTT